These 23 T cell receptor beta chains were sequenced from one sample in a study of blood T cell repertoires in COVID-19. Produced via immunoSEQ multiplex PCR; TCRdb's table is partial and in-frame only. The sample comprises roughly 250,000 clones, more than 70% of which are singletons, and roughly 2% rests with the top ten. The material sequenced was peripheral blood. All receptors come from a woman between 35 and 50 years old who had recovered from COVID-19.

The rearrangement joins TRBV7-3 to TRBJ2-1; TRBD2 agrees at 8 bases. Germline CDR1 is SGHTA and CDR2 is FQGTGA. V dropped 3 bases and J dropped 4; count of bases not matched to a gene: 5. The CDR3 is 15 residues long. The CDR3 nucleotides are TGTGCCAGCAGCTTCTCCAGCGGGAGTTACAATGAGCAGTTCTTC. Translating gives CASSFSSGSYNEQFF.

This chain connects TRBV12-5 to TRBJ1-5; unclear D gene. The CDR3 runs 11 residues. V lost 2 bases and J lost 9, with 5 bases in between. CDR1 and CDR2 (germline): LGHNT, FRNRAP. The DNA for the CDR3 is TGTGCTAGTGGTTTGCCGGGGCCCCAGCATTTT. Translated, it gives CASGLPGPQHF.

V gene TRBV28 combines with J gene TRBJ2-1; 9 positions match TRBD2. Losses at the gene ends were 2 bases for V and 8 bases for J; bases not matched to a gene: 10. CDR1 and CDR2 (germline): MDHEN, SYDVKM. This CDR3 is 16 amino acids long. In DNA, the CDR3 is TGTGCCAGCAGTTTAATGGCGGGAGGGCCAAGCGATGAGCAGTTCTTC. Protein: CASSLMAGGPSDEQFF.

The chain employs TRBV4-3 and TRBJ2-1, with 7 bases that match TRBD2. Germline trimming cut 4 bases from V and 2 bases from J; bases unmatched to any gene: 5. Germline V lookup: CDR1 LGHNA, CDR2 YSLEER. The CDR3 has 15 amino acids. The CDR3 DNA reads TGCGCCAGCAGCCGGAGACTAGCAACCTACAATGAGCAGTTCTTC. It yields the protein CASSRRLATYNEQFF.

The sample holds one count of this clone. The chain carries TRBV18 and TRBJ2-7; TRBD2 matches 7 bases. V lost 5 bases to trimming and J lost 3 bases; unmatched junction nucleotides: 7. Germline-derived CDR1 and CDR2 are KGHSH and LQKENI. The CDR3 length is 14 residues. CDR3 loop: CASSGASGNYEQYF. In DNA form, the CDR3 reads TGTGCCAGCTCAGGGGCTAGCGGTAACTACGAGCAGTACTTC.

This rearrangement joins TRBV19 to TRBJ2-1; weak D call: TRBD2 (6 bases). The germline V and J ends were trimmed by 8 bases and 7 bases, with 12 bases remaining between them. The CDR3 sequence is 12 residues long. Germline CDR1 and CDR2: LNHDA and SQIVND (reference sequence). This CDR3 is CASGTAQNEQFF. Written as DNA, the CDR3 is TGTGCCAGTGGGACTGCACAAAATGAGCAGTTCTTC. The complete variable domain, with remaining parts taken from reference TRBV19 and TRBJ2-1, reads DGGITQSPKYLFRKEGQNVTLSCEQNLNHDAMYWYRQDPGQGLRLIYYSQIVNDFQKGDIAEGYSVSREKKESFPLTVTSAQKNPTAFYLCASGTAQNEQFFGPGTRLTVL.

V and J are TRBV5-5 and TRBJ1-6, with unresolved D. This CDR3 is 14 amino acids long. V lost 4 bases and J 10 bases, leaving 15 bases between the germline ends. Germline V CDR1 and CDR2: SGHKS, YYEKEE (reference sequence). Here the CDR3 DNA reads TGTGCCAGCAGCCTGACTGGAATCCAATCACCCCTCCACTTT. As protein: CASSLTGIQSPLHF.

A single count supports this clone. This rearrangement joins TRBV28 to TRBJ1-6, with 11 bases lining up with TRBD1. Trimming removed 2 bases from V and 0 bases from J; junction bases left unmatched: 6. There are 19 residues in the CDR3. Germline values: CDR1 MDHEN, CDR2 SYDVKM. CDR3 sequence: CASSLLRTGGRSYNSPLHF. DNA for the CDR3: TGTGCCAGCAGTTTACTACGGACAGGGGGCCGCTCCTATAATTCACCCCTCCACTTT.

The V gene is TRBV11-2, the J gene TRBJ2-1; 8 nucleotides line up with TRBD2. The J segment lost 4 bases and the V segment lost 2 bases, leaving 10 bases of the junction unmatched. CDR1 is SGHAT, CDR2 FQNNGV, per germline. CDR3 length: 17 amino acids. CDR3 loop: CASSLRTPGLVYNEQFF. For the CDR3, the DNA is TGTGCCAGCAGCTTAAGAACCCCGGGACTAGTGTACAATGAGCAGTTCTTC.

This clone was picked up one time. DNA of the CDR3: TGTGCCAGCAGTGACATGACCACTAGCGGGAGGACCGACTACAATGAGCAGTTCTTC. This translates into CASSDMTTSGRTDYNEQFF. V is TRBV2 and J is TRBJ2-1, with 12 bases lining up with TRBD2. The CDR3 has 19 amino acids. Germline values: CDR1 SNHLY, CDR2 FYNNEI. The trim removed 3 bases at V and 3 bases at J, leaving 12 bases unmatched.

The chain couples TRBV4-2 to TRBJ2-1; a weak D match, TRBD2 (6 bases). Between the trimmed V and J ends, which lost 4 bases and 8 bases, there was a span of 15 bases. Germline V gives CDR1 LGHNA, CDR2 YNFKEQ. This CDR3 contains 14 residues. The CDR3 spells CASSPKSGGDEQFF. The CDR3 DNA reads TGTGCCAGCAGCCCCAAGTCAGGAGGGGATGAGCAGTTCTTC.

This rearrangement joins TRBV19 to TRBJ1-4; 8 bases fit TRBD1. CDR1 is LNHDA, CDR2 SQIVND, per germline (reference sequence). The CDR3 is 16 residues long. V lost 1 base to trimming and J lost 6 bases; unmatched junction nucleotides: 7. CDR3 residues: CASSIAHGQGHEKLFF. CDR3 coding DNA: TGTGCCAGTAGTATAGCTCACGGACAGGGCCATGAAAAACTGTTTTTT. The whole variable domain, remainder taken from reference TRBV19 and TRBJ1-4, is DGGITQSPKYLFRKEGQNVTLSCEQNLNHDAMYWYRQDPGQGLRLIYYSQIVNDFQKGDIAEGYSVSREKKESFPLTVTSAQKNPTAFYLCASSIAHGQGHEKLFFGSGTQLSVL.

This clone was seen a few times. V usage is TRBV12-3 or TRBV12-4 and J usage is TRBJ1-4; D may be TRBD1 (6 bases). The CDR3 spans 13 residues. The V gene lost 7 bases and the J gene lost 8 bases, with 14 bases spanning the gap. CDR3 sequence reads: CASTSQGREKLFF. Written as DNA, the CDR3 is TGTGCCAGCACTTCACAGGGTCGAGAAAAACTGTTTTTT.

The V and J genes are TRBV7-2 and TRBJ2-3; TRBD2 aligns across 7 bases. The CDR3 is 15 residues long. Germline CDR1 reads SGHTA; CDR2 reads FQGNSA. V shed 6 bases and J 0 bases; nucleotides not matched to a gene: 6. The DNA for the CDR3 is TGTGCCAGCAGGGGACGGACTAGAAGCACAGATACGCAGTATTTT. Translating gives CASRGRTRSTDTQYF.

The genes are TRBV6-2 or TRBV6-3 and TRBJ2-1; 9 bases are a match to TRBD1. Trimming removed 5 bases from V and 7 bases from J; junction bases left unmatched: 9. The CDR3 runs to 15 residues. Per the germline V gene, CDR1 is MNHEY and CDR2 is SVGEGT. The CDR3 protein is CASSPPGQGSNEQFF. The CDR3 DNA is TGTGCCAGCAGTCCGCCGGGACAGGGTTCGAATGAGCAGTTCTTC.

The chain links TRBV5-5 to TRBJ1-5; D possibly corresponds to TRBD1 (6 bases). Trimming cost V 0 bases and J 10 bases, with 14 bases left between them. Germline CDR1 and CDR2: SGHKS and YYEKEE (reference sequence). The CDR3 has 14 amino acids. The CDR3 here is CASSLGGGQDPQHF. CDR3 coding DNA: TGTGCCAGCAGCTTGGGCGGGGGGCAGGATCCCCAGCATTTT.

The genes are TRBV7-2 and TRBJ2-5; 8 nucleotides agree with TRBD1. The CDR3 consists of 14 residues. V lost 5 bases and J lost 5; bases outside the gene matches: 7. The V gene's germline CDR1 is SGHTA and CDR2 FQGNSA. The chain's CDR3 is CASSLDRASETQYF. The CDR3 bases are TGTGCCAGCAGCCTGGACAGGGCGTCGGAGACCCAGTACTTC.

This clone has just a few counts. The V gene is TRBV6-2 or TRBV6-3, the J gene TRBJ2-7; a possible D gene is TRBD1 (5 bases). The CDR3 runs to 14 residues. Per germline, CDR1 MNHEY and CDR2 SVGEGT. With 5 bases removed from V and 0 bases from J, the gap between germline ends came to 11 bases. The DNA of the CDR3 is TGTGCCAGCAGTCTTGGGGCGGTCTCCTACGAGCAGTACTTC. Translated: CASSLGAVSYEQYF.

The gene calls are TRBV7-2 and TRBJ1-5, with TRBD1 as a possible D gene (6 bases). CDR1 and CDR2 from the germline V gene are SGHTA and FQGNSA. This CDR3 has 15 amino acids. The V and J ends lost 2 bases and 1 base respectively, with 9 bases between them. CDR3 region: CASSLQQGSNQPQHF. CDR3 DNA sequence: TGTGCCAGCAGCTTACAACAGGGAAGCAATCAGCCCCAGCATTTT.

The CDR3 coding sequence is TGTGCCAGCAGCCGCCTTGATGCGCACACAGATACGCAGTATTTT. Amino acid sequence: CASSRLDAHTDTQYF. J is TRBJ2-3 and V is TRBV9; no clear D. The germline V and J ends were trimmed by 4 bases and 2 bases, with 14 bases remaining between them. In germline, CDR1 is SGDLS, CDR2 YYNGEE. The CDR3 contains 15 residues.

The chain links TRBV27 to TRBJ2-5; weak D call: TRBD1 (5 bases). This CDR3 has 15 amino acids. The V end lost 10 bases, the J end lost 5 bases, and 23 bases lay between the germline ends. Germline CDR1 MNHEY, CDR2 SMNVEV (reference sequence). CDR3 in DNA: TGTGCCACCTCCGGTAGTGACAGCCCCGCGGAGACCCAGTACTTC. It encodes CATSGSDSPAETQYF.

The rearrangement uses TRBV7-8 and TRBJ2-7, with 10 positions matching TRBD2. From germline, CDR1 is SGHVS and CDR2 FQNEAQ. The CDR3 length is 15 residues. With V trimmed by 1 base and J by 5 bases, 5 bases remained unmatched. In DNA form, the CDR3 reads TGTGCCAGCAGCTTAGTTCGAGCGGGGGGGCACGAGCAGTACTTC. Translation: CASSLVRAGGHEQYF.

This chain uses TRBV4-3 with TRBJ2-3; 15 bases are shared with TRBD2. The ends lost 1 base at V and 6 bases at J; junction bases unmatched: 5. CDR1 and CDR2 from the germline V gene are LGHNA and YSLEER. This CDR3 spans 17 amino acids. The CDR3 DNA reads as TGCGCCAGCAGCCAAGGGACTAGCGGGGGGGTCCCCGATACGCAGTATTTT. This codes for CASSQGTSGGVPDTQYF.